Only a few counts were recorded for the clone carrying this TCR beta chain. The CDR3 spans 16 residues. Trimming at V came to 6 bases and at J to 3 bases, leaving 11 bases not matched to a gene. The germline V gene encodes CDR1 MDHEN and CDR2 SYDVKM. The assay was immunoSEQ multiplex PCR, and TCRdb's table has in-frame clones only and misses some. This sample has around 70,000 clones, with around 86% found just once. The sample belongs to a study of blood T cell repertoires in COVID-19. Background on the study: COVID-19 samples collected from the United States, Italy and Spain covered acute and convalescent phases. T cells, B-cell-depleted T cells, or PBMCs supplied cDNA or gDNA.

The chain carries TRBV28 and TRBJ2-3; 8 bases fit TRBD2. The receptor was isolated from a man aged 50-60 years with active COVID-19. Sequenced sample: peripheral blood. CDR3 sequence (DNA): TGTGCCAGCAGCTATCTTCCGGGGGGGCGAACAGATACGCAGTATTTT. As protein: CASSYLPGGRTDTQYF.